The 32 T cell receptor beta chains below all came from one sample that was sequenced in a study of T cell repertoires in cytomegalovirus infection. One entry per CDR3 protein, called by TCRdb with MiXCR from the reads. The data contain about 740,000 distinct CDR3 sequences, about 40% of them singletons. The sample consisted of PBMCs. Receptors originate from a human donor in good health (CMV status not recorded). Some clones in this sample may be carry-over from other donors' samples.

The chain has TRBV28 and TRBJ1-5; 7 nucleotides align to TRBD1. V lost 4 bases and J lost 6; bases outside the gene matches: 6. This CDR3 contains 14 residues. Per the germline V gene, CDR1 is MDHEN and CDR2 is SYDVKM. CDR3 nucleotide sequence: TGTGCCAGCAGTTCCTGGACAGGCGGTCAGCCCCAGCATTTT. As protein: CASSSWTGGQPQHF.

This clonotype was seen repeatedly, ten times or more. The genes are TRBV5-6 and TRBJ2-3; D unclear. CDR1 is SGHDT and CDR2 is YYEEEE in the germline V gene. V was trimmed by 4 bases and J by 4 bases, leaving 7 bases between them. The CDR3 has 12 amino acids. Here the CDR3 DNA reads TGTGCCAGCAGCCCCGCAGCAGATACGCAGTATTTT. It codes for CASSPAADTQYF. Full variable domain (outside the CDR3, taken from reference TRBV5-6 and TRBJ2-3): DAGVTQSPTHLIKTRGQQVTLRCSPKSGHDTVSWYQQALGQGPQFIFQYYEEEERQRGNFPDRFSGHQFPNYSSELNVNALLLGDSALYLCASSPAADTQYFGPGTRLTVL.

CDR3 residues: CASSLRPGLAYVNEQFF. CDR3 in DNA: TGTGCCAGCAGTTTAAGGCCGGGACTAGCATATGTGAATGAGCAGTTCTTC. The chain is built from TRBV27 and TRBJ2-1; 9 bases fit TRBD2. Trimming removed 2 bases from V and 7 bases from J; junction bases left unmatched: 12. Germline assignment: CDR1 MNHEY and CDR2 SMNVEV (reference sequence). The CDR3 length is 17 residues.

The rearrangement uses TRBV19 and TRBJ2-1, with 8 bases aligning to TRBD1. This CDR3 comprises 14 residues. Germline CDR1 reads LNHDA; CDR2 reads SQIVND (reference sequence). After removal of 3 bases from V and 5 bases from J, the junction contained 3 bases not matched to a gene. CDR3: CASSMTGDHNEQFF. The CDR3 DNA reads TGTGCCAGTAGTATGACAGGGGATCACAATGAGCAGTTCTTC.

The chain is built from TRBV7-2 and TRBJ2-3; a possible D gene is TRBD1 (6 bases). The CDR3 extends over 14 amino acids. Germline V gives CDR1 SGHTA, CDR2 FQGNSA. The germline V and J ends were trimmed by 3 bases and 6 bases, with 13 bases remaining between them. The CDR3 DNA reads TGTGCCAGCAGCTTCACAGCAGGGGTTGATACGCAGTATTTT. Translated, it gives CASSFTAGVDTQYF.

V gene TRBV20-1 combines with J gene TRBJ2-4; 8 bases map to TRBD1. With V trimmed by 3 bases and J by 7 bases, 11 bases remained unmatched. CDR3 length: 15 residues. Germline assignment: CDR1 DFQATT and CDR2 SNEGSKA (reference sequence). CDR3 region: CSASWEQGVTNIQYF. The CDR3 DNA is TGCAGTGCTAGTTGGGAACAGGGGGTTACGAACATTCAGTACTTC.

This clonotype was picked up a small number of times. This chain uses TRBV5-6 with TRBJ1-5; D is ambiguous. V was cut by 4 bases and J by 2 bases, with 4 bases left in between. Germline V gene lookup returns CDR1 SGHDT and CDR2 YYEEEE. This CDR3 is 12 amino acids long. CDR3 coding DNA: TGTGCCAGCAGCCCTCGCAATCAGCCCCAGCATTTT. This encodes CASSPRNQPQHF.

The chain couples TRBV4-1 to TRBJ2-1; 7 nucleotides agree with TRBD2. This CDR3 comprises 15 residues. Germline V gene lookup returns CDR1 MGHRA and CDR2 YSYEKL. Trimming cost V 3 bases and J 7 bases; bases outside gene matches: 9. Here the CDR3 DNA reads TGCGCCAGCAGCCACACCAGCGGGGCAGGAAATGAGCAGTTCTTC. This codes for CASSHTSGAGNEQFF.

The chain couples TRBV7-9 to TRBJ2-7; the D gene is possibly TRBD1 (5 bases). Germline V gene sequence: CDR1 SEHNR, CDR2 FQNEAQ (reference sequence). Trimming took off 5 bases at V and 3 bases at J, with 20 bases between the two ends. The CDR3 length is 16 residues. The CDR3 nucleotides are TGTGCCAGCAGCGCCTCCATCCAGGGAACGGACTACGAGCAGTACTTC. Its translation: CASSASIQGTDYEQYF. Using reference TRBV7-9 and TRBJ2-7 for the parts outside the CDR3, the full variable domain is DTGVSQNPRHKITKRGQNVTFRCDPISEHNRLYWYRQTLGQGPEFLTYFQNEAQLEKSRLLSDRFSAERPKGSFSTLEIQRTEQGDSAMYLCASSASIQGTDYEQYFGPGTRLTVT.

The sample holds a few counts of this clonotype. The chain couples TRBV12-3 or TRBV12-4 to TRBJ2-7, with TRBD1 matching over 7 bases. After removal of 4 bases from V and 6 bases from J, the junction contained 3 bases not matched to a gene. This CDR3 spans 12 amino acids. The chain's CDR3 is CASSYYRGEQYF. The CDR3 DNA sequence: TGTGCCAGCAGTTACTACAGGGGCGAGCAGTACTTC.

A few counts support this clonotype. The chain couples TRBV11-3 to TRBJ2-7; perhaps D is TRBD1 or TRBD2 (7 bases each). Trimming removed 5 bases at V and 0 bases at J, with 14 bases between. This CDR3 spans 15 amino acids. The germline V gene has CDR1 SGHNT and CDR2 YENEEA. CDR3 nucleotide sequence: TGTGCCAGCAGCCCCAGGGGGGGACCCTCCTACGAGCAGTACTTC. Protein sequence: CASSPRGGPSYEQYF.

This clonotype was counted a few times. The chain uses TRBV12-3 or TRBV12-4 and TRBJ1-2; TRBD1 is a possible D gene (6 bases). The CDR3 contains 13 residues. The ends were cut back, 6 bases at V and 7 bases at J, with 15 bases in the middle. The CDR3 protein is CASSPSRGIGYTF. The CDR3 coding sequence is TGTGCCAGCAGCCCTTCTAGGGGGATTGGCTACACCTTC.

This sequence joins TRBV10-3 and TRBJ2-3; D is unclear. CDR1 and CDR2 from the germline V gene are ENHRY and SYGVKD. CDR3 length: 15 amino acids. Trimming took 3 bases from V and 3 from J, leaving 13 bases between them. This CDR3 is CAISDWGEATDTQYF. The CDR3 DNA is TGTGCCATCAGTGATTGGGGTGAGGCGACAGATACGCAGTATTTT.

This clonotype was seen many times. This rearrangement joins TRBV11-2 to TRBJ1-1, with 9 positions matching TRBD1. The CDR3 contains 15 residues. V gave up 2 bases and J gave up 6 bases; unmatched junction bases: 7. From germline, CDR1 is SGHAT and CDR2 FQNNGV. The CDR3 protein is CASSLWDREVAEAFF. The CDR3 DNA reads as TGTGCCAGCAGCTTATGGGACAGGGAGGTCGCTGAAGCTTTCTTT.

This clonotype was counted at least ten times. This sequence joins TRBV28 and TRBJ2-3; 11 nucleotides match TRBD2. Germline lookup yields CDR1 MDHEN and CDR2 SYDVKM. The CDR3 contains 15 residues. V lost 3 bases, J lost 1 base, and 0 bases stayed unmatched. CDR3 loop: CASSFSGRGTDTQYF. The CDR3 nucleotides read TGTGCCAGCAGTTTTAGCGGGAGGGGCACAGATACGCAGTATTTT.

About this clonotype: Since no conserved phenylalanine or tryptophan closes the CDR3, a read error is the likely cause. This chain joins TRBV28 and TRBJ1-1; D is uncertain. This CDR3 is built from 12 residues. Germline lookup yields CDR1 MDHEN and CDR2 SYDVKM. The V end lost 5 bases, the J end lost 5 bases, and 9 bases lay between the germline ends. The CDR3, as DNA: TGTGCCAGCAGTGTAGTAGGTACTGAAGCTTTCTGT. Its protein product is CASSVVGTEAFC.

The chain links TRBV7-9 to TRBJ1-1, with D perhaps TRBD1 (6 bases). CDR1 is SEHNR and CDR2 is FQNEAQ in the germline V gene (reference sequence). The germline V and J ends were trimmed by 7 bases and 6 bases, with 15 bases remaining between them. The CDR3 is made up of 13 amino acids. The CDR3 sequence is CASTKTGPPEAFF. The DNA for the CDR3 is TGTGCCAGCACCAAAACAGGGCCGCCTGAAGCTTTCTTT.

This chain links TRBV5-6 with TRBJ1-1; no reliable D call. CDR3 length: 16 amino acids. The germline gives CDR1 SGHDT, CDR2 YYEEEE. Trimming shortened V by 0 bases and J by 0 bases, and 12 bases separated the two germline ends. The CDR3, as DNA: TGTGCCAGCAGCTTGGGTCCCAGAGTCATGAACACTGAAGCTTTCTTT. It specifies CASSLGPRVMNTEAFF.

The chain carries TRBV18 and TRBJ1-2; D may be TRBD1 (6 bases). Deletions cut 6 bases from V and 7 bases from J, with 15 bases between. This CDR3 spans 13 amino acids. Germline loops: CDR1 KGHSH, CDR2 LQKENI. CDR3 sequence (DNA): TGTGCCAGCTCCCCAAACAGGGACTCTGGCTACACCTTC. Protein sequence: CASSPNRDSGYTF.

V and J are TRBV7-2 and TRBJ2-5, with D perhaps matching TRBD2 (6 bases). The V gene's germline CDR1 is SGHTA and CDR2 FQGNSA. The CDR3 has 17 residues. With 4 bases removed from V and 1 base from J, the gap between germline ends came to 19 bases. This CDR3 reads CASSSTFSGALQETQYF. CDR3 nucleotides: TGTGCCAGCAGCTCCACCTTCTCGGGAGCCCTCCAAGAGACCCAGTACTTC.

The chain is built from TRBV12-3 or TRBV12-4 and TRBJ2-3; 7 bases line up with TRBD1. The CDR3 extends over 15 amino acids. J lost 0 bases, V lost 6 bases, and 6 bases had no gene match. The CDR3 coding sequence is TGTGCCAGCAGCGACAGGGAACTTAGCACAGATACGCAGTATTTT. It yields the protein CASSDRELSTDTQYF.

This clonotype was detected a few times. The genes are TRBV7-8 and TRBJ2-7; D perhaps matches TRBD1 (5 bases). Germline V CDR1 and CDR2: SGHVS, FQNEAQ. V was clipped by 3 bases and J by 5 bases, with 17 bases between them. The CDR3 spans 15 residues. CDR3 region: CASSFGPAGSDEQYF. The CDR3 DNA reads as TGTGCCAGCAGCTTTGGACCCGCAGGGTCGGACGAGCAGTACTTC.

V gene TRBV7-2 combines with J gene TRBJ2-2; D may be TRBD2 (5 bases). The V and J ends lost 5 bases and 6 bases respectively, with 13 bases between them. This CDR3 is 14 amino acids long. Germline CDR1 is SGHTA and CDR2 is FQGNSA. CDR3 protein: CASSTSRRAGELFF. The CDR3, as DNA: TGTGCCAGCAGCACTAGTAGACGGGCCGGGGAGCTGTTTTTT.

This clonotype was counted at least ten times. The chain uses TRBV7-2 and TRBJ1-2, with D unclear. The germline V gene encodes CDR1 SGHTA and CDR2 FQGNSA. The CDR3 contains 15 residues. Trimming stripped 2 bases from V and 3 bases from J, with 13 bases between. CDR3 in DNA: TGTGCCAGCAGCTTAAATCCCGTCAGCTACTATGGCTACACCTTC. Translating gives CASSLNPVSYYGYTF. Combining the CDR3 with reference TRBV7-2 and TRBJ1-2 gives the whole variable domain GAGVSQSPSNKVTEKGKDVELRCDPISGHTALYWYRQSLGQGLEFLIYFQGNSAPDKSGLPSDRFSAERTGGSVSTLTIQRTQQEDSAVYLCASSLNPVSYYGYTFGSGTRLTVV.

The sample holds a few counts of this clonotype. Here the CDR3 DNA reads TGTGCCAGCAGTAGCGGCGGGGGAGCCTACGAGCAGTACTTC. This gives the protein CASSSGGGAYEQYF. The chain has TRBV3-1 and TRBJ2-7; TRBD2 aligns across 7 bases. This CDR3 spans 14 amino acids. V shed 6 bases, J shed 2 bases, and the junction held 7 bases outside the gene matches. Germline values: CDR1 LGHDT, CDR2 YNNKEL (reference sequence).

In its sample, this clonotype was seen a few times. The CDR3 DNA reads as TGCAGCGTTGAGCCCATGACGGGAGGATTGAATGAGCAGTTCTTC. As protein: CSVEPMTGGLNEQFF. The genes are TRBV29-1 and TRBJ2-1; TRBD2 aligns across 7 bases. In germline, CDR1 is SQVTM, CDR2 ANQGSEA. Losses at the gene ends were 3 bases for V and 7 bases for J; bases not matched to a gene: 12. This CDR3 has 15 amino acids.

This clonotype was found many times. The chain employs TRBV30 and TRBJ2-7, with 9 bases lining up with TRBD1. CDR1 GTSNPN and CDR2 SVGIG come from the germline V gene (reference sequence). The CDR3 contains 14 residues. Germline trimming cut 5 bases from V and 4 bases from J; bases unmatched to any gene: 9. In DNA, the CDR3 is TGTGCCTGGGGCCCCGGGACAGGGCAGTACGAGCAGTACTTC. This gives the protein CAWGPGTGQYEQYF.

J is TRBJ1-2 and V is TRBV4-1; D might be TRBD1 (6 bases). The length of the CDR3 is 14 residues. Deletions cut 7 bases from V and 4 bases from J, with 16 bases between. Germline lookup yields CDR1 MGHRA and CDR2 YSYEKL. In DNA, the CDR3 is TGCGCCAGCATCCCCACTTCAGGGGCCTATGGCTACACCTTC. The encoded protein is CASIPTSGAYGYTF.

This clonotype has a count of ten or more. J is TRBJ1-4 and V is TRBV6-1; D remains unclear. Per the germline V gene, CDR1 is MNHNS and CDR2 is SASEGT. The CDR3 covers 16 residues. Trimming left V 1 base short and J 4 bases short, with 13 bases between. The CDR3: CASSEGVGGFNEKLFF. The CDR3 DNA is TGTGCCAGCAGTGAAGGGGTCGGAGGGTTTAATGAAAAACTGTTTTTT.

As concerns this clonotype: Because the CDR3 is missing its conserved closing phenylalanine or tryptophan, this is likely a read error. The gene calls are TRBV6-5 and TRBJ2-7; D may be TRBD2 (6 bases). Trimming stripped 0 bases from V and 6 bases from J, with 9 bases between. This CDR3 region has 13 residues. Germline-derived CDR1 and CDR2 are MNHEY and SVGAGI. This CDR3 is CASSYSEEGEQYL. CDR3 in DNA: TGTGCCAGCAGTTACTCTGAGGAGGGCGAGCAGTACTTA.

This clonotype was seen ten or more times. This chain connects TRBV7-6 to TRBJ2-1; 7 positions match TRBD2. The CDR3 runs to 17 residues. With 1 base clipped from V and 4 bases from J, the junction kept 10 bases outside the gene matches. From germline, CDR1 is SGHVS and CDR2 FNYEAQ. This chain's CDR3 is CASSLESGREMYNEQFF. The CDR3 bases are TGTGCCAGCAGCTTAGAATCGGGGCGGGAGATGTACAATGAGCAGTTCTTC.

There are a few counts of this clonotype. The genes are TRBV7-8 and TRBJ2-3; 7 bases are a match to TRBD2. Germline assignment: CDR1 SGHVS and CDR2 FQNEAQ. The length of the CDR3 is 15 residues. V lost 4 bases to trimming and J lost 0 bases; unmatched junction nucleotides: 4. The CDR3 sequence: CASSWGLSSTDTQYF. The CDR3, as DNA: TGTGCCAGCAGCTGGGGACTATCTAGCACAGATACGCAGTATTTT.